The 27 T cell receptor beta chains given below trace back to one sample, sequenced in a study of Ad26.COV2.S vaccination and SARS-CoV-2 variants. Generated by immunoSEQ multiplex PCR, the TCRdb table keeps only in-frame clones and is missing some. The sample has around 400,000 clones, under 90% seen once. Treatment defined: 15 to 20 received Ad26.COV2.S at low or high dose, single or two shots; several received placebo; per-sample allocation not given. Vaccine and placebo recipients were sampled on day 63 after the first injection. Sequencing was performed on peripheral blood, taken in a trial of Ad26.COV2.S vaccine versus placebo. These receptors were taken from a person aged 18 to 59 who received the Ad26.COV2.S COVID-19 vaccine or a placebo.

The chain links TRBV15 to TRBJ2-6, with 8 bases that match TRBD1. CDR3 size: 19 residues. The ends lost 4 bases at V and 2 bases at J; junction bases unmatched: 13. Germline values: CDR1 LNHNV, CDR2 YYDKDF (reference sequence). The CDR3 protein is CATSTARTGSHTGANVLTF. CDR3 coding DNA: TGTGCCACCAGCACGGCCAGGACAGGGTCTCATACTGGGGCCAACGTCCTGACTTTC.

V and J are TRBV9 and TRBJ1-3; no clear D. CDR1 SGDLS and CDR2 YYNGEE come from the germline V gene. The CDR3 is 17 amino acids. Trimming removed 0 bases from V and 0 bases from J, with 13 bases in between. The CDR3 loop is CASSVAPVTSSGNTIYF. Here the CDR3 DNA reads TGTGCCAGCAGCGTAGCCCCGGTGACCAGCTCTGGAAACACCATATATTTT.

This CDR3 reads CASSPIEDGEQFF. The CDR3, as DNA: TGTGCCAGCAGCCCTATAGAGGACGGGGAGCAGTTCTTC. The V gene is TRBV11-3, the J gene TRBJ2-1; D is uncertain. CDR3 length: 13 amino acids. The V end lost 5 bases, the J end lost 10 bases, and 15 bases lay between the germline ends. CDR1 and CDR2 (germline): SGHNT, YENEEA. Supplemented by reference TRBV11-3 and TRBJ2-1, the full variable domain reads EAGVVQSPRYKIIEKKQPVAFWCNPISGHNTLYWYLQNLGQGPELLIRYENEEAVDDSQLPKDRFSAERLKGVDSTLKIQPAELGDSAVYLCASSPIEDGEQFFGPGTRLTVL.

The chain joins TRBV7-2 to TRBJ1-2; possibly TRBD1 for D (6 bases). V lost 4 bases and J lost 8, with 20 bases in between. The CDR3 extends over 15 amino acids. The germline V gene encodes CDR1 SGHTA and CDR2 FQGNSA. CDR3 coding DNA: TGTGCCAGCAGCTCCCGACAGGCGGCCCCTGGGGGCTACACCTTC. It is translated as CASSSRQAAPGGYTF.

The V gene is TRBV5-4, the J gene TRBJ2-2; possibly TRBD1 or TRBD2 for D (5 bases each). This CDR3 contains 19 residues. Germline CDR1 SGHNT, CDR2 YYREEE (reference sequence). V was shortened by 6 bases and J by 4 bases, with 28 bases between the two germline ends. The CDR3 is CASTSERGRLGTGTGELFF. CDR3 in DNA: TGTGCCAGCACCTCGGAAAGGGGACGTCTGGGGACCGGCACCGGGGAGCTGTTTTTT.

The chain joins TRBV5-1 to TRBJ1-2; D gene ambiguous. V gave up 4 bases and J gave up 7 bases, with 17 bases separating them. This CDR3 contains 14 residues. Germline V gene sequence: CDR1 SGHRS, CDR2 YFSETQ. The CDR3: CASSPGLEAIGYTF. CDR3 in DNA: TGCGCCAGCAGCCCTGGGCTCGAAGCCATTGGCTACACCTTC. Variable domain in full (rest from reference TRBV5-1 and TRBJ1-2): KAGVTQTPRYLIKTRGQQVTLSCSPISGHRSVSWYQQTPGQGLQFLFEYFSETQRNKGNFPGRFSGRQFSNSRSEMNVSTLELGDSALYLCASSPGLEAIGYTFGSGTRLTVV.

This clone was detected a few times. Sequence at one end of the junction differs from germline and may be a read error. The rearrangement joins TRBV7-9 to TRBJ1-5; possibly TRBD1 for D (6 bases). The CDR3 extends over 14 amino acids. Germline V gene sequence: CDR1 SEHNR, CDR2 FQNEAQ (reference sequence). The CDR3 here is CASSLTGLNRPQHF. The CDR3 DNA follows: TGTGCCAGCAGCCTCACAGGGTTAAATCGGCCCCAGCATTTT.

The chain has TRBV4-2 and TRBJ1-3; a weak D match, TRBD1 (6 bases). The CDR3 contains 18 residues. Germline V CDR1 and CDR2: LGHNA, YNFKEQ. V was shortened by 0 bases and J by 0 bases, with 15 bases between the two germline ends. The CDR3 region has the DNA TGTGCCAGCAGCCAAGATATAGTAGACAGGAACTCTGGAAACACCATATATTTT. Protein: CASSQDIVDRNSGNTIYF.

The CDR3 loop reads CASSLQGAGATHGYTF. The CDR3 region has the DNA TGTGCCAGCAGCTTACAGGGGGCAGGGGCGACCCATGGCTACACCTTC. The chain uses TRBV7-3 and TRBJ1-2; 8 bases line up with TRBD1. The CDR3 is 16 amino acids. After removal of 2 bases from V and 6 bases from J, the junction contained 11 bases not matched to a gene. Germline CDR1 SGHTA, CDR2 FQGTGA.

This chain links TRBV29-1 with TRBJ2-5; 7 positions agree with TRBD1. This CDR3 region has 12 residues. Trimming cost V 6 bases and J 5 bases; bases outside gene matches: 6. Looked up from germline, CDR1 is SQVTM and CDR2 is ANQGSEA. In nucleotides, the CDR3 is TGCAGCGTCCGACAGGGCCGGGAGACCCAGTACTTC. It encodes CSVRQGRETQYF.

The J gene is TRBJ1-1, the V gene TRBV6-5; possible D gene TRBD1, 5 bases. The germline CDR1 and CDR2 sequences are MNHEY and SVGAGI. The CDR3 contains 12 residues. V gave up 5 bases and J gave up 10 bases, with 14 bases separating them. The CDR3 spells CASSRGPTRAFF. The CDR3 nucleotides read TGTGCCAGCAGTCGGGGCCCAACCAGAGCTTTCTTT.

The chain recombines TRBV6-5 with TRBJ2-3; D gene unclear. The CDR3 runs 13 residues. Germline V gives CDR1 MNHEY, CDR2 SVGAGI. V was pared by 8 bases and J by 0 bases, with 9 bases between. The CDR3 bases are TGTGCCAGCCGGGCTCCTAGCACAGATACGCAGTATTTT. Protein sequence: CASRAPSTDTQYF.

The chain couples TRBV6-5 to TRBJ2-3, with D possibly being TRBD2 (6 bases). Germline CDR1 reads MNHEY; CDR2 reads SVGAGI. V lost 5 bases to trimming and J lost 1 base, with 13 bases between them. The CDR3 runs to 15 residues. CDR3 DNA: TGTGCCAGCAGTCTCCAGATAGCGGGCACAGATACGCAGTATTTT. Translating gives CASSLQIAGTDTQYF.

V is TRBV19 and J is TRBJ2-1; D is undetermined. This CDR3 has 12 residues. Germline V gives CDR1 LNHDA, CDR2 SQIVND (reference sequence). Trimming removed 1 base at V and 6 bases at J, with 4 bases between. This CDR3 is CASSIVVNEQFF. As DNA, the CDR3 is TGTGCCAGTAGTATAGTAGTCAATGAGCAGTTCTTC.

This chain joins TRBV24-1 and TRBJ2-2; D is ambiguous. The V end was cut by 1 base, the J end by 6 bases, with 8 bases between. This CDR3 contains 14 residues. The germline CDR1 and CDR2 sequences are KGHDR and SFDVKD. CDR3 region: CATSDLWLAGELFF. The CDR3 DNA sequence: TGTGCCACCAGTGATTTATGGCTAGCCGGGGAGCTGTTTTTT.

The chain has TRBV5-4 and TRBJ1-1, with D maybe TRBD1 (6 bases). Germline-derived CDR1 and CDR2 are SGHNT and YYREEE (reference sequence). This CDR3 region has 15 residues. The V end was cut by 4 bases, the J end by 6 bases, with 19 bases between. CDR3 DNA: TGTGCCAGCAGCGAGAGATGGGGGGGGCAGGCTGAAGCTTTCTTT. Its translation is CASSERWGGQAEAFF.

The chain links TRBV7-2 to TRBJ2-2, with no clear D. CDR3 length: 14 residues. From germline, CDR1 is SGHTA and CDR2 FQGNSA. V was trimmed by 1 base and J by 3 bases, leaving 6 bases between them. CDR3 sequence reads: CASSLGLYTGELFF. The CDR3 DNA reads TGTGCCAGCAGCTTAGGGCTCTACACCGGGGAGCTGTTTTTT.

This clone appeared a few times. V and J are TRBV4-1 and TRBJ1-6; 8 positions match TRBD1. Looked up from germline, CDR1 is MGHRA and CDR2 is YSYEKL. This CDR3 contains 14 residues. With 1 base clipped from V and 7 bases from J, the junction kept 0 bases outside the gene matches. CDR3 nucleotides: TGCGCCAGCAGCCAAGGACAGGGGAATTCACCCCTCCACTTT. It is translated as CASSQGQGNSPLHF.

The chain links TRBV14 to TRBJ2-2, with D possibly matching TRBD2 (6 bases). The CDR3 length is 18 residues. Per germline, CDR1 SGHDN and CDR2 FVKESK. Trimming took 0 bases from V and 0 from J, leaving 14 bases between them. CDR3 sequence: CASSQDKRRGPNTGELFF. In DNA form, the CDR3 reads TGTGCCAGCAGCCAAGATAAGAGGCGGGGCCCGAACACCGGGGAGCTGTTTTTT.

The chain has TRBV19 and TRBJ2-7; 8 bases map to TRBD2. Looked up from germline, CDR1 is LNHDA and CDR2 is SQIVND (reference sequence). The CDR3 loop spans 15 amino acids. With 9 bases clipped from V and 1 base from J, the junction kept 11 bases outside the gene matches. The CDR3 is CASPPGGWGSYEQYF. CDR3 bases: TGTGCCAGCCCCCCGGGGGGGTGGGGGTCCTACGAGCAGTACTTC.

CDR3 nucleotides: TGTGCCAGCAAACCACGGGGGGTATCCTACAATGAGCAGTTCTTC. Protein sequence: CASKPRGVSYNEQFF. The V call is TRBV28, the J call TRBJ2-1, with 7 bases identical to TRBD2. Germline V CDR1 and CDR2: MDHEN, SYDVKM. Germline trimming cut 7 bases from V and 1 base from J; bases unmatched to any gene: 7. The CDR3 sequence is 15 residues long.

This chain's CDR3 is CASAGLETDTQYF. The CDR3 nucleotides read TGTGCCAGCGCCGGACTAGAGACAGATACGCAGTATTTT. The J gene is TRBJ2-3, the V gene TRBV6-6, with 7 bases lining up with TRBD2. The CDR3 sequence is 13 residues long. V was clipped by 8 bases and J by 3 bases; unmatched bases: 5. In germline, CDR1 is MNHNY, CDR2 SVGAGI (reference sequence).

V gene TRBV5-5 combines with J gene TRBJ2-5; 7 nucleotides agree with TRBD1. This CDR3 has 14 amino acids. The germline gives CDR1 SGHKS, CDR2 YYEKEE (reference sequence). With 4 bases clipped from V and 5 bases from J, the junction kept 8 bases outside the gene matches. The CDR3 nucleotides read TGTGCCAGCAGCCATACAGGGGCAGGGGAGACCCAGTACTTC. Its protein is CASSHTGAGETQYF.

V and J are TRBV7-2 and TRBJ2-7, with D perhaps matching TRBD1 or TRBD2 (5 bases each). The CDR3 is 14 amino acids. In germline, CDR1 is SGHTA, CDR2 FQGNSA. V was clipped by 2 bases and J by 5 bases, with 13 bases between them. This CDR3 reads CASSLMRGPDEQYF. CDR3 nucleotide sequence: TGTGCCAGCAGCTTAATGAGGGGACCTGACGAGCAGTACTTC.

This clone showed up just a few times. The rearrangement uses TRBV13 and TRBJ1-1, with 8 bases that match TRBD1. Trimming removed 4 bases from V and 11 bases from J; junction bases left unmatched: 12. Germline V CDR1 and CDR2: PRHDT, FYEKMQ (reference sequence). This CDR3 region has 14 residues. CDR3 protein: CASSWLRRTGSAFF. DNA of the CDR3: TGTGCCAGCAGCTGGTTGAGGAGGACAGGGTCGGCTTTCTTT.

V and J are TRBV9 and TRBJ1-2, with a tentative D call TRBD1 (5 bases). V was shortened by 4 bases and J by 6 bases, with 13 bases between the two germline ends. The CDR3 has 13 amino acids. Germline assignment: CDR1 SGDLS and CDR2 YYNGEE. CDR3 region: CASSNQLGDGYTF. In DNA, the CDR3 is TGTGCCAGCAGCAACCAGCTGGGGGATGGCTACACCTTC.

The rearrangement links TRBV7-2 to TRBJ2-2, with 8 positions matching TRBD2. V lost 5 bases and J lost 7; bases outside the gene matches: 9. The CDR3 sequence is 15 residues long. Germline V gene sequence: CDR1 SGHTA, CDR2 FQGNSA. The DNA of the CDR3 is TGTGCCAGCAGCCCTCGGGGGGGCCGCAGCGGGGAGCTGTTTTTT. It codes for CASSPRGGRSGELFF. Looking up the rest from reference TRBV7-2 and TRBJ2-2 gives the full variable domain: GAGVSQSPSNKVTEKGKDVELRCDPISGHTALYWYRQSLGQGLEFLIYFQGNSAPDKSGLPSDRFSAERTGGSVSTLTIQRTQQEDSAVYLCASSPRGGRSGELFFGEGSRLTVL.